This T cell receptor (beta chain) came from a study of CD8+ T cells in alopecia areata (dated by TCRdb to 2016 to 2018). Broadly, across the study: To study T cell clonal expansion in alopecia areata, the researchers applied high-throughput TCRbeta sequencing to both the C3H/HeJ mouse model and human patients. On the human side, TCRbeta sequencing was run on scalp tissue and on sorted CD4+ and CD8+ peripheral blood T cells from healthy controls and from alopecia areata patients with either patchy or totalis/universalis disease. Scalp clonality was compared among normal scalp (n=4), patchy alopecia areata scalp (n=8), and alopecia totalis/universalis scalp (n=8). RNA was obtained with the PAXgene miRNA kit for fixed scalp, the miRNeasy kit for PBMCs, and the RNeasy kit for mouse skin. TCRbeta CDR3 regions were amplified by immunoSEQ multiplex PCR using 35 Vbeta forward and 13 Jbeta reverse primers. Points the paper makes about the study in general: Shared TCR sequences between patients were less evident than in mice, which may be partly attributable to HLA diversity in the patient population. Compared with normal scalp, lesional scalp had higher clonality and more expanded CD8+ clones, particularly in alopecia totalis/universalis, a pattern that suggests antigenic drive. Unlike mouse skin, where gammadelta T cells dominate, normal human skin contains resident alphabeta T cells that get sequenced too, which complicates analysis of the scalp TCR repertoire.

PBMCs were isolated by density centrifugation and stained for CD3, CD4 and CD8, after which CD4+ and CD8+ T cells were sorted on a FACSAria. Scalp biopsies and blood samples were provided by unaffected controls. The library was obtained by the immunoSEQ multiplex PCR assay. RNA was extracted from all samples and reverse transcribed into cDNA as template for TCR sequencing. SuperScript III was used to make first-strand cDNA, primed with a 2:1 mix of oligo-dT and random hexamers. A synthetic immune receptor repertoire was used to measure amplification bias, and any remaining bias was corrected computationally. In the paper's pipeline: Raw reads were preprocessed for error removal, and CDR3 was defined according to IMGT conventions as running from the conserved cysteine to phenylalanine. Clonality was computed as 1 minus the Shannon entropy, with the entropy normalized by log2 of the number of productive unique TCRs. Whether scalp clones were CD4 or CD8 was inferred by matching scalp TCRbeta sequences against CD4 and CD8 repertoires sorted from blood. TCRdb's version of the immuneACCESS table is confined to in-frame rearrangements and falls short of the full clone set. An unresolved V gene accounts for under half of the shortfall where checked; the remainder is of unknown origin. The V and J calls and the clone size are those of that table, but D and trimming were determined from the DNA. Within this sample are some 180,000 clones, with 45% to 70% of them counted one time only. The ten largest clones add up to roughly 5.3% of the sample.

This clone was found once. No cognate antigen has been identified for it. Base-call qualities are not available, and no considerably larger clone is one nucleotide away. V loses 4 bases of germline sequence and J loses 3 bases, and the interval between the two ends is 13 bases. Looking up the germline V gene yields CDR1 SQVTM and CDR2 ANQGSEA. Its CDR3 holds 13 amino acids, cysteine through phenylalanine. Left in the record is the CDR3 DNA by itself, 39 bases read in frame from the first base. The clonotype was recovered from a human donor in good health. The material sequenced was CD8+ T cells sorted from blood. The V gene is TRBV29-1 and the J gene is TRBJ2-7, and the D gene may be TRBD1, 5 bases matching. The CDR3 protein is CSVAGAEVYEQYF. The sequence in DNA is TGCAGCGTTGCTGGGGCAGAAGTCTACGAGCAGTACTTC.